The 16 T cell receptor beta chains given below trace back to one sample, sequenced in a study of post-analysis software for immune sequencing data. The antigens of these receptors remain unknown. Unique-molecular-identifier-tagged TCR beta cDNA libraries were used. TCRdb re-analysed the PCR reads in MiXCR, keeping a single row per CDR3 protein. The profile shows about 400,000 distinct CDR3 sequences, roughly 38% of them singletons. General study points: Four to six TRBV segments were more frequent in patients than controls; TRBV5-6, TRBV5-1 and TRBV20-1 belonged to this group.

Sequencing used blood. These receptors came from a girl aged 5-17 years with multiple sclerosis.

The J gene is TRBJ2-3, the V gene TRBV2; D not resolved. The CDR3 spans 15 residues. The ends were cut back, 5 bases at V and 3 bases at J, with 15 bases in the middle. The V gene's germline CDR1 is SNHLY and CDR2 FYNNEI. CDR3 region: CASSPHPGGTDTQYF. The CDR3 DNA is TGTGCCAGCAGTCCACATCCGGGTGGAACAGATACGCAGTATTTT.

This clonotype was observed a few times. The J gene is TRBJ2-5, the V gene TRBV20-1; 11 positions match TRBD1. Per the germline V gene, CDR1 is DFQATT and CDR2 is SNEGSKA (reference sequence). The CDR3 is 17 residues long. The V segment lost 5 bases and the J segment 2 bases; nucleotides outside the gene matches: 13. The CDR3 DNA sequence: TGCAGTGCTCTGTCACCCGGACAGGGGGCAGGGCAAGAGACCCAGTACTTC. Protein sequence: CSALSPGQGAGQETQYF.

This rearrangement joins TRBV20-1 to TRBJ2-1; 9 positions match TRBD2. Germline CDR1 DFQATT, CDR2 SNEGSKA (reference sequence). CDR3 size: 13 residues. The trim removed 6 bases at V and 5 bases at J, leaving 5 bases unmatched. The CDR3 loop is CSARLAENNEQFF. Written as DNA, the CDR3 is TGCAGTGCAAGACTAGCGGAGAACAATGAGCAGTTCTTC.

This sequence joins TRBV10-3 and TRBJ1-4, with D unresolved. Trimming stripped 10 bases from V and 5 bases from J, with 26 bases between. The CDR3 sequence is 17 residues long. From germline, CDR1 is ENHRY and CDR2 SYGVKD. The CDR3 coding sequence is TGTGCCACCTCAGGCGGCAGTATCTCCCATAGAAATGAAAAACTGTTTTTT. This codes for CATSGGSISHRNEKLFF.

The chain recombines TRBV11-2 with TRBJ2-3, with D hard to call. The CDR3 is made up of 17 amino acids. Germline V CDR1 and CDR2: SGHAT, FQNNGV. Trimming pared 5 bases from V and 2 bases from J, leaving 20 bases between. CDR3 DNA sequence: TGTGCCAGCAGCCCTGTATTGGTAGGCTCTACCACAGATACGCAGTATTTT. Translated, it gives CASSPVLVGSTTDTQYF.

This clonotype was observed a handful of times. The V and J genes are TRBV7-2 and TRBJ2-7; D is unresolved. Germline CDR1 and CDR2: SGHTA and FQGNSA. The CDR3 has 13 amino acids. V was trimmed by 5 bases and J by 0 bases, leaving 8 bases between them. CDR3 sequence (DNA): TGTGCCAGCAGCCAGTCCCCCTCCTACGAGCAGTACTTC. It yields the protein CASSQSPSYEQYF.

This clonotype was recorded a few times. The chain links TRBV7-2 to TRBJ2-7, with D perhaps given as TRBD1 or TRBD2 (5 bases each). Trimming pared 7 bases from V and 1 base from J, leaving 14 bases between. This CDR3 is built from 14 residues. Germline loops: CDR1 SGHTA, CDR2 FQGNSA. CDR3 in amino acids: CASTGQGDSYEQYF. The CDR3 coding sequence is TGTGCCAGCACGGGGCAGGGCGATTCCTACGAGCAGTACTTC.

The rearrangement links TRBV3-1 to TRBJ1-5; no firm D call. The length of the CDR3 is 12 residues. Germline CDR1 LGHDT, CDR2 YNNKEL (reference sequence). Trimming removed 0 bases at V and 7 bases at J, with 4 bases between. In DNA form, the CDR3 reads TGTGCCAGCAGCCAAGATGGCCAGCCCCAGCATTTT. It encodes CASSQDGQPQHF.

This chain joins TRBV13 and TRBJ2-7, with 13 bases identical to TRBD2. Germline V gene sequence: CDR1 PRHDT, CDR2 FYEKMQ (reference sequence). The CDR3 has 16 residues. V gave up 5 bases and J gave up 3 bases; unmatched junction bases: 7. CDR3: CASSTTSGGRYYEQYF. CDR3 nucleotides: TGTGCCAGCAGCACGACTAGCGGGGGGCGATACTACGAGCAGTACTTC.

V and J are TRBV12-3 or TRBV12-4 and TRBJ1-1; D is ambiguous. This CDR3 region has 13 residues. V lost 3 bases, J lost 3 bases, and 8 bases lay in between. CDR3 residues: CASSLSRDTEAFF. The CDR3 DNA sequence: TGTGCCAGCAGTTTGAGCCGGGACACTGAAGCTTTCTTT.

Only a few counts were recorded for this clonotype. The chain is built from TRBV2 and TRBJ2-2, with D perhaps matching TRBD1 or TRBD2 (5 bases each). Germline values: CDR1 SNHLY, CDR2 FYNNEI. The V end lost 3 bases, the J end lost 6 bases, and 11 bases lay between the germline ends. This CDR3 spans 14 amino acids. This CDR3 reads CASSDAGSAGELFF. The CDR3 DNA reads as TGTGCCAGCAGTGATGCAGGGAGCGCCGGGGAGCTGTTTTTT.

V and J are TRBV3-1 and TRBJ1-1; tentative D call: TRBD1 (5 bases). Trimming took 4 bases from V and 5 from J, leaving 14 bases between them. CDR1 and CDR2 (germline): LGHDT, YNNKEL (reference sequence). The CDR3 length is 14 residues. The CDR3 protein is CASSLGPGITEAFF. CDR3 DNA: TGTGCCAGCAGCCTGGGACCGGGAATTACTGAAGCTTTCTTT.

This clonotype appeared a few times. V and J are TRBV12-3 or TRBV12-4 and TRBJ1-2; D is uncertain. The V end lost 2 bases, the J end lost 8 bases, and 9 bases lay between the germline ends. The CDR3 is made up of 12 amino acids. CDR3 protein: CASSLPQAGYTF. The CDR3 DNA sequence: TGTGCCAGCAGTTTACCCCAAGCGGGCTACACCTTC.

This clonotype showed up just a few times. V and J are TRBV20-1 and TRBJ2-3; 7 bases fit TRBD2. The CDR3 is 15 amino acids. CDR1 is DFQATT and CDR2 is SNEGSKA in the germline V gene (reference sequence). The ends lost 3 bases at V and 1 base at J; junction bases unmatched: 7. The CDR3: CSARAAGRGTDTQYF. The CDR3 nucleotides are TGCAGTGCTAGGGCCGCAGGGAGGGGCACAGATACGCAGTATTTT.

This clonotype was counted at least ten times. CDR3 in DNA: TGTGCCATCGGACGGACTAGCGGGGGCTATGAGCAGTTCTTC. This codes for CAIGRTSGGYEQFF. The chain combines TRBV12-3 or TRBV12-4 with TRBJ2-1, with TRBD2 identical over 13 bases. This CDR3 comprises 14 residues. The V and J ends lost 10 bases and 8 bases, in that order; junction bases with no gene match: 8.

There are a few counts of this clonotype. The gene calls are TRBV7-8 and TRBJ1-1; 7 nucleotides align to TRBD1. The trim removed 5 bases at V and 0 bases at J, leaving 6 bases unmatched. The CDR3 runs 15 residues. Germline V gives CDR1 SGHVS, CDR2 FQNEAQ. For the CDR3, the DNA is TGTGCCAGCAGCCGATCGGGACAGATGAACACTGAAGCTTTCTTT. As protein: CASSRSGQMNTEAFF.